This entry lists 12 T cell receptor beta chains sequenced from one sample in a study of vaccination effects on CD4 cells after COVID-19. Their recognized antigens are unknown. Subsequent to a culture period of approximately 11 days, CD4+ T cells were isolated. Everyone in the study got two shots of either the BNT162b2 or mRNA-1273 vaccine. Sequenced by immunoSEQ multiplex PCR; TCRdb stores in-frame clones only, minus some. The table shows about 71,000 clones, with roughly four fifths occurring only once. Sequencing used CD4+ T cells from PBMCs cultured without peptide, obtained after COVID-19 vaccination. These receptors were taken from a human donor who received a COVID-19 vaccine.

A few counts support this clone. V is TRBV9 and J is TRBJ1-1; a possible D gene is TRBD1 (5 bases). The ends were cut back, 3 bases at V and 1 base at J, with 16 bases in the middle. The CDR3 runs 16 residues. Germline assignment: CDR1 SGDLS and CDR2 YYNGEE. The CDR3 protein is CASSGDGRGTNTEAFF. DNA for the CDR3: TGTGCCAGCAGCGGAGACGGCCGTGGGACGAACACTGAAGCTTTCTTT.

The chain links TRBV19 to TRBJ1-4; D call uncertain. This CDR3 has 15 amino acids. The V end lost 2 bases, the J end lost 0 bases, and 7 bases lay between the germline ends. Germline CDR1 reads LNHDA; CDR2 reads SQIVND (reference sequence). The CDR3: CASSIKFATNEKLFF. The CDR3 DNA follows: TGTGCCAGTAGTATAAAATTTGCAACTAATGAAAAACTGTTTTTT.

This chain connects TRBV24-1 to TRBJ2-2; 7 nucleotides match TRBD1. CDR1 and CDR2 (germline): KGHDR, SFDVKD. J lost 6 bases, V lost 4 bases, and 7 bases had no gene match. The CDR3 runs 15 residues. The CDR3 nucleotides are TGTGCCACCAGTGAAACGACAGGGTTGCCCGGGGAGCTGTTTTTT. Its translation: CATSETTGLPGELFF.

The chain has TRBV19 and TRBJ2-2, with TRBD2 matching over 14 bases. Germline V gene lookup returns CDR1 LNHDA and CDR2 SQIVND (reference sequence). The CDR3 extends over 17 amino acids. After removal of 6 bases from V and 7 bases from J, the junction contained 10 bases not matched to a gene. CDR3: CASSTSGLAGASGELFF. CDR3 DNA sequence: TGTGCCAGTAGCACGTCGGGACTAGCGGGGGCAAGCGGGGAGCTGTTTTTT.

J is TRBJ1-1 and V is TRBV14, with D maybe TRBD1 (6 bases). CDR3 size: 15 residues. Trimming left V 2 bases short and J 0 bases short, with 10 bases between. The V gene's germline CDR1 is SGHDN and CDR2 FVKESK. CDR3 DNA sequence: TGTGCCAGCAGCCAATACAGGGCCGTGAACACTGAAGCTTTCTTT. It encodes CASSQYRAVNTEAFF.

This chain connects TRBV7-8 to TRBJ1-1; no clear D. The CDR3 has 15 amino acids. Germline V gene data show CDR1 as SGHVS and CDR2 as FQNEAQ. V was pared by 1 base and J by 0 bases, with 9 bases between. In nucleotides, the CDR3 is TGTGCCAGCAGCTTAGGGCCGAACATGAACACTGAAGCTTTCTTT. Translation: CASSLGPNMNTEAFF. Variable domain in full (rest from reference TRBV7-8 and TRBJ1-1): GAGVSQSPRYKVAKRGQDVALRCDPISGHVSLFWYQQALGQGPEFLTYFQNEAQLDKSGLPSDRFFAERPEGSVSTLKIQRTQQEDSAVYLCASSLGPNMNTEAFFGQGTRLTVV.

The rearrangement uses TRBV7-2 and TRBJ2-5, with 11 bases identical to TRBD2. CDR1 and CDR2 (germline): SGHTA, FQGNSA. Germline trimming cut 4 bases from V and 5 bases from J; bases unmatched to any gene: 6. CDR3 length: 15 residues. The CDR3 DNA reads as TGTGCCAGCAGCTCGACTAGCGGGGTGGGTGAGACCCAGTACTTC. As protein: CASSSTSGVGETQYF.

J is TRBJ2-6 and V is TRBV5-1, with D hard to call. Germline V gene sequence: CDR1 SGHRS, CDR2 YFSETQ. The CDR3 spans 16 residues. Trimming pared 1 base from V and 3 bases from J, leaving 11 bases between. CDR3: CASSLSVVGGANVLTF. The CDR3 DNA reads as TGCGCCAGCAGCTTGTCGGTAGTGGGTGGGGCCAACGTCCTGACTTTC.

The chain joins TRBV7-2 to TRBJ2-1; 10 bases fit TRBD1. The germline gives CDR1 SGHTA, CDR2 FQGNSA. CDR3 size: 15 residues. After removal of 1 base from V and 7 bases from J, the junction contained 4 bases not matched to a gene. The CDR3 DNA sequence: TGTGCCAGCAGCTTAGTCGGGACAGGGGTTAATGAGCAGTTCTTC. Its translation is CASSLVGTGVNEQFF.

The V call is TRBV15, the J call TRBJ2-7; TRBD2 aligns across 11 bases. The CDR3 has 15 residues. The germline gives CDR1 LNHNV, CDR2 YYDKDF (reference sequence). The V and J ends lost 1 base and 3 bases, in that order; junction bases with no gene match: 2. For the CDR3, the DNA is TGTGCCACCAGCAGAGGACTAGCGGGGAACTACGAGCAGTACGTC. Its translation is CATSRGLAGNYEQYV.

Only a few counts were recorded for this clone. The gene calls are TRBV2 and TRBJ1-1; weak D call: TRBD1 (5 bases). Trimming pared 8 bases from V and 1 base from J, leaving 11 bases between. Germline V CDR1 and CDR2: SNHLY, FYNNEI. CDR3 size: 13 residues. CDR3 sequence (DNA): TGTGCCAGCGTCCTTGGGGGGAACACTGAAGCTTTCTTT. Translating it yields CASVLGGNTEAFF.

V gene TRBV2 combines with J gene TRBJ1-5, with TRBD1 as a possible D gene (6 bases). V lost 6 bases and J 5 bases, leaving 11 bases between the germline ends. The CDR3 runs to 13 residues. Germline values: CDR1 SNHLY, CDR2 FYNNEI. This chain's CDR3 is CASRGQTDQPQHF. The CDR3 nucleotides read TGTGCCAGCAGGGGACAAACGGATCAGCCCCAGCATTTT.